This entry concerns a single T cell receptor beta chain. The antigen is not known. The sample belongs to a study of shared clonotypes between healthy human individuals. Caucasian adults living in Nashville, Tennessee, provided all samples. TCRdb's table, derived via immunoSEQ multiplex PCR, lists solely in-frame clones and lacks some. In the table there are about 2 million clones, 85% to 95% of which are singletons. Study results and caveats: Large depth notwithstanding, sorted-subset sequencing proved incomplete by rarefaction. In several donors, around 5% of naive CD4 clonotypes appeared in common. Generally, naive subsets came out with larger estimated richness than memory subsets.

Source material: naive CD4+ T cells sorted from blood. Indicated subset: CD45RA+ positively selected. The source is a young man in good health.

The CDR3 here is CASSLGDLATNEKLFF. CDR3 bases: TGTGCCAGCAGCTTAGGAGATCTTGCAACTAATGAAAAACTGTTTTTT. The chain carries TRBV11-2 and TRBJ1-4; unclear D gene. CDR3 length: 16 amino acids. The V gene's germline CDR1 is SGHAT and CDR2 FQNNGV. The V end lost 1 base, the J end lost 0 bases, and 9 bases lay between the germline ends. The entire variable domain, with the rest obtained from reference TRBV11-2 and TRBJ1-4, is as follows: EAGVAQSPRYKIIEKRQSVAFWCNPISGHATLYWYQQILGQGPKLLIQFQNNGVVDDSQLPKDRFSAERLKGVDSTLKIQPAKLEDSAVYLCASSLGDLATNEKLFFGSGTQLSVL.